The rows below give T cell receptor beta chains drawn from one sample of a study of T-cell reconstitution after alpha-beta-depleted transplantation in children. TCRdb re-analysed the PCR reads in MiXCR, keeping a single row per CDR3 protein. This sample yields about 900,000 distinct CDR3 sequences, of which roughly 31% are seen a single time; more than 25% belongs to the top ten. The source was PBMCs, mostly from graft donor cells, collected 360 days after TCRalphabeta/CD19-depleted stem cell transplant. These TCRs come from a boy less than two years old who had a stem cell transplant for SCID, so the T cells may come from the graft donor. Both conserved end residues are part of each CDR3. A D gene is named only where the DNA matches it firmly. The size entry is marked missing in some rows and otherwise reads once, few, many or a size class.

>TRBJ2-5|TRBD2|TRBV9|many
TGTGCCAGCAGCGTAGGGGGGGGCCAAGAGACCCAGTACTTC
CASSVGGGQETQYF
>TRBJ2-6|.|TRBV5-1|many
TGTGCCAGCAGCTTAACGGGGAGCTCTGGGGCCAACGTCCTGACTTTC
CASSLTGSSGANVLTF
>TRBJ2-4|.|TRBV6-1|.
TGTGCCAGCAGTGAAGTGGGGTTAAGCAAAAACATTCAGTACTTC
CASSEVGLSKNIQYF
>TRBJ2-5|.|TRBV12-3/TRBV12-4|many
TGTGCCAGCAGTTTTAGGCGGACAGCCCAGTACTTC
CASSFRRTAQYF
>TRBJ2-7|.|TRBV29-1|few
TGCAGCGTTCTGACAGGCCACTACGAGCAGTACTTC
CSVLTGHYEQYF
>TRBJ1-1|.|TRBV7-7|.
TGTGCCAGCAGCCCTTGGCTGGGGGCGAACACTGAAGCTTTCTTT
CASSPWLGANTEAFF
>TRBJ2-2|.|TRBV6-2/TRBV6-3|.
TGTGCCAGCGGGATCCCGACGAACACCGGGGAGCTGTTTTTT
CASGIPTNTGELFF
>TRBJ2-3|TRBD2|TRBV28|few
TGTGCCAGCAGTTTTGGAGACACTAGCGGGTGGTCAGATACGCAGTATTTT
CASSFGDTSGWSDTQYF
>TRBJ1-1|.|TRBV7-2|few
TGTGCCAGCAGCCCTCGAGAAGGGCAGGGGACGTCTTTCTTT
CASSPREGQGTSFF
>TRBJ1-2|.|TRBV6-2/TRBV6-3|.
TGTGCCAGCGGGGTACGGCTCGGTGTTATGGGTGGCTACACCTTC
CASGVRLGVMGGYTF
>TRBJ2-1|.|TRBV20-1|.
TGCAGTGCTAACTCGAACTACAATGAGCAGTTCTTC
CSANSNYNEQFF
>TRBJ1-4|.|TRBV20-1|.
TGCAGTGCTAAGGGGGGAAGGGGTGAAAAACTGTTTTTT
CSAKGGRGEKLFF
>TRBJ1-1|.|TRBV12-3/TRBV12-4|.
TGTGCCGACGGGGTGATGGGCACTGAAGCTTTCTTT
CADGVMGTEAFF
>TRBJ2-5|.|TRBV5-1|.
TGCGCCAGCAGCTCGGGCAGGGACCAAGAGACCCAGTACTTC
CASSSGRDQETQYF
>TRBJ2-1|.|TRBV11-2|few
TGTGCCAGCAGCCCCGTCACTTATGCCTACAATGAGCAGTTCTTC
CASSPVTYAYNEQFF
>TRBJ1-2|TRBD1|TRBV4-3|.
TGCGCCAGCAGCCAAGATAGGGGGCATAGCTATGGCTACACCTTC
CASSQDRGHSYGYTF
>TRBJ2-5|.|TRBV7-2|.
TGTGCCAGCAGCTTTTCCAGTGGGGGCATCCGGGGGGAGACCCAGTACTTC
CASSFSSGGIRGETQYF
>TRBJ1-5|.|TRBV12-3/TRBV12-4|few
TGTGCCAGCAGGCCGACCCCGGGGAATCAGCCCCAGCATTTT
CASRPTPGNQPQHF
>TRBJ2-3|TRBD2|TRBV12-3/TRBV12-4|few
TGTGCCAGCAGTTTGGCAGCGGGGGGGCGTGGCACAGATACGCAGTATTTT
CASSLAAGGRGTDTQYF
>TRBJ1-4|.|TRBV12-3/TRBV12-4|.
TGTGCCAGCAGTTTCGAGGGAACTAATGAAAAACTGTTTTTT
CASSFEGTNEKLFF
>TRBJ1-2|TRBD1|TRBV6-1|few
TGTGCCAGCAGACCACAGGGGTTAGCTAACTATGGCTACACCTTC
CASRPQGLANYGYTF
>TRBJ2-3|.|TRBV5-1|few
TGCGCCAGCAGCCCGGATCAATACCCAGATACGCAGTATTTT
CASSPDQYPDTQYF
>TRBJ2-5|TRBD2|TRBV10-3|.
TGTGCCATCAGTGAGTCGGGTAGCGGGGGCCGAGAGACCCAGTACTTC
CAISESGSGGRETQYF